This T cell receptor beta chain was captured in a study of beta chain features in type 1 diabetes. The CDR3 length is 15 residues. Germline loops: CDR1 SGHTA, CDR2 FQGNSA. Trimming shortened V by 5 bases and J by 3 bases, and 17 bases separated the two germline ends. Based on CD45RO/CCR7/CD25/CD127/CD95/CD27, CD4+ regulatory, stem cell-like memory, naive and central memory cells were sorted. Sorted populations all exceeded 95% purity. This clone was seen a handful of times. The target antigen is unknown. Of the isolated RNA, all was reverse transcribed, and so the sequenced material was expressed TCRB transcripts. The protocol was immunoSEQ multiplex PCR, while the TCRdb copy is restricted to in-frame clones and leaves out a portion. The profile shows around 310,000 clones, around an eighth of them singletons. Study-wide findings and caveats: Shorter TCRB CDR3s, moderately but significantly so, were found in Type 1 diabetes patients in all four CD4+ subsets. With patients and controls alike, PCR might favor shorter templates to an equal degree. Insertions were fewer and deletions more numerous at VDJ junctions in type 1 diabetes patients.

Sequenced sample: naive CD4+ T cells from blood. The origin of this receptor is a woman in her late teens or twenties with type 1 diabetes. This chain connects TRBV7-2 to TRBJ2-7, with D maybe TRBD1 (6 bases). The CDR3: CASSEGGQLFYEQYF. The CDR3 nucleotides are TGTGCCAGCAGCGAAGGAGGACAGCTATTCTACGAGCAGTACTTC.